Below are 29 T cell receptor beta chains sequenced from a single sample in a study of neoadjuvant anti-PD-1 for oral cavity cancer. Libraries were prepared by immunoSEQ multiplex PCR; TCRdb keeps only in-frame clonotypes and omits some of them. The profile covers approximately 16,000 clones, with approximately 67% appearing a single time and about 2.7% taken by the ten largest. The input for sequencing was PBMCs, taken before nivolumab (anti-PD-1) treatment. The receptor source for this set is a person aged 40 to 85 with oral cavity squamous cell carcinoma.

V is TRBV6-5 and J is TRBJ1-5, with 7 nucleotides matching TRBD1. The CDR3 totals 14 residues. V gave up 6 bases and J gave up 5 bases; unmatched junction bases: 7. The germline gives CDR1 MNHEY, CDR2 SVGAGI. The CDR3 loop reads CASSRETGDQPQHF. DNA for the CDR3: TGTGCCAGCAGCAGAGAAACAGGGGATCAGCCCCAGCATTTT.

The rearrangement joins TRBV5-4 to TRBJ2-2; 7 nucleotides agree with TRBD2. CDR1 and CDR2 from the germline V gene are SGHNT and YYREEE (reference sequence). This CDR3 contains 16 residues. V shed 4 bases and J 0 bases; nucleotides not matched to a gene: 6. The CDR3 DNA reads TGTGCCAGCAGCCCCCCGGGGGGATCGAACACCGGGGAGCTGTTTTTT. Translating gives CASSPPGGSNTGELFF.

This sequence joins TRBV7-9 and TRBJ1-3; no definite D call. The V gene's germline CDR1 is SEHNR and CDR2 FQNEAQ (reference sequence). Trimming removed 1 base at V and 4 bases at J, with 8 bases between. CDR3 length: 14 amino acids. CDR3 in DNA: TGTGCCAGCAGCTTAGACGGGAGAGGAAACACCATATATTTT. Translation gives CASSLDGRGNTIYF. Filled out from reference TRBV7-9 and TRBJ1-3, the complete variable domain reads DTGVSQNPRHKITKRGQNVTFRCDPISEHNRLYWYRQTLGQGPEFLTYFQNEAQLEKSRLLSDRFSAERPKGSFSTLEIQRTEQGDSAMYLCASSLDGRGNTIYFGEGSWLTVV.

The genes are TRBV5-1 and TRBJ2-1; weak D call: TRBD2 (6 bases). The CDR3 is 15 amino acids. CDR1 is SGHRS and CDR2 is YFSETQ in the germline V gene. Trimming took 3 bases from V and 0 from J, leaving 10 bases between them. Here the CDR3 reads CASSSSEGSYNEQFF. The CDR3 bases are TGCGCCAGCAGCTCTAGCGAGGGCTCCTACAATGAGCAGTTCTTC.

This clone turned up a few times. The chain couples TRBV5-1 to TRBJ1-2; no reliable D call. V gave up 0 bases and J gave up 0 bases, with 9 bases separating them. The germline V gene encodes CDR1 SGHRS and CDR2 YFSETQ. This CDR3 comprises 15 residues. The CDR3 nucleotides are TGCGCCAGCAGCTTGGAGGGAGGTCCTAACTATGGCTACACCTTC. This codes for CASSLEGGPNYGYTF.

The CDR3 DNA follows: TGTGCCAGCAGCTTTGGGGTACAAGAGACCCAGTACTTC. Residues: CASSFGVQETQYF. The J gene is TRBJ2-5, the V gene TRBV11-2; D call uncertain. The V end lost 3 bases, the J end lost 2 bases, and 7 bases lay between the germline ends. Germline CDR1 and CDR2: SGHAT and FQNNGV. This CDR3 comprises 13 residues.

This chain joins TRBV27 and TRBJ1-1, with 9 positions matching TRBD1. The CDR3 totals 14 residues. In germline, CDR1 is MNHEY, CDR2 SMNVEV (reference sequence). The V gene end was trimmed by 5 bases and the J gene end by 5 bases; junction bases not matched to a gene: 6. In DNA, the CDR3 is TGTGCCAGCAGTCCCTACGGACAGGGGACTGAAGCTTTCTTT. Residues: CASSPYGQGTEAFF.

J is TRBJ2-2 and V is TRBV11-2; D is uncertain. Trimming shortened V by 4 bases and J by 4 bases, and 7 bases separated the two germline ends. Germline assignment: CDR1 SGHAT and CDR2 FQNNGV. The length of the CDR3 is 13 residues. CDR3 region: CASSWQFTGELFF. DNA of the CDR3: TGTGCCAGCAGCTGGCAATTCACCGGGGAGCTGTTTTTT.

The chain has TRBV28 and TRBJ2-7; D ambiguous. The CDR3 totals 12 residues. V was cut by 2 bases and J by 6 bases, with 8 bases left in between. Germline CDR1 MDHEN, CDR2 SYDVKM. CDR3 loop: CASSLLVGEQYF. CDR3 sequence (DNA): TGTGCCAGCAGTTTACTAGTGGGCGAGCAGTACTTC.

This clone came up a few times. This chain connects TRBV2 to TRBJ1-2; 8 nucleotides agree with TRBD1. The germline V gene has CDR1 SNHLY and CDR2 FYNNEI. The CDR3 consists of 13 residues. The junction had 12 bases not matched to a gene; V was cut back by 8 bases and J by 10 bases. The CDR3 DNA reads TGTGCCAGCGATGGACAGGGCTTAATCTCCTACACCTTC. Residues: CASDGQGLISYTF. The full variable domain, with the rest looked up from reference TRBV2 and TRBJ1-2, is EPEVTQTPSHQVTQMGQEVILRCVPISNHLYFYWYRQILGQKVEFLVSFYNNEISEKSEIFDDQFSVERPDGSNFTLKIRSTKLEDSAMYFCASDGQGLISYTFGSGTRLTVV.

The V gene is TRBV2, the J gene TRBJ2-7; no clear D. Germline loops: CDR1 SNHLY, CDR2 FYNNEI. The CDR3 totals 13 residues. V lost 3 bases and J lost 1, with 7 bases in between. The CDR3 sequence is CASSDGASYEQYF. The CDR3 coding sequence is TGTGCCAGCAGTGATGGAGCTTCCTACGAGCAGTACTTC.

This clone was seen only once. This chain's CDR3 is CASSPWGRANTGELFF. CDR3 DNA: TGTGCCAGCAGCCCCTGGGGCAGGGCGAACACCGGGGAGCTGTTTTTT. This chain connects TRBV7-3 to TRBJ2-2, with D possibly matching TRBD1 (5 bases). Germline assignment: CDR1 SGHTA and CDR2 FQGTGA. Trimming removed 5 bases from V and 0 bases from J, with 13 bases in between. This CDR3 is 16 amino acids long.

The J gene is TRBJ2-4, the V gene TRBV6-1, with 9 positions matching TRBD1. Germline trimming cut 2 bases from V and 0 bases from J; bases unmatched to any gene: 8. CDR3 length: 18 amino acids. CDR1 and CDR2 from the germline V gene are MNHNS and SASEGT. For the CDR3, the DNA is TGTGCCAGCAGTGAACGGGACAGGGTACTACTAGCCAAAAACATTCAGTACTTC. Translating gives CASSERDRVLLAKNIQYF.

J is TRBJ2-7 and V is TRBV5-1; TRBD1 aligns across 9 bases. V was clipped by 5 bases and J by 1 base; unmatched bases: 4. Per the germline V gene, CDR1 is SGHRS and CDR2 is YFSETQ. The CDR3 length is 14 residues. The chain's CDR3 is CASSTGTGSYEQYF. The CDR3 DNA sequence: TGCGCCAGCAGTACCGGGACAGGGTCCTACGAGCAGTACTTC.

This sequence joins TRBV19 and TRBJ1-5, with unresolved D. This CDR3 has 14 residues. V was cut by 3 bases and J by 6 bases, with 12 bases left in between. Germline V lookup: CDR1 LNHDA, CDR2 SQIVND (reference sequence). The CDR3 sequence is CASSMNLIRQPQHF. CDR3 DNA sequence: TGTGCCAGTAGTATGAATCTAATACGTCAGCCCCAGCATTTT.

The chain carries TRBV11-3 and TRBJ2-2; 7 positions match TRBD2. Losses at the gene ends were 5 bases for V and 6 bases for J; bases not matched to a gene: 6. The length of the CDR3 is 14 residues. Germline V CDR1 and CDR2: SGHNT, YENEEA. CDR3 in amino acids: CASSQGREPGELFF. In DNA form, the CDR3 reads TGTGCCAGCAGCCAAGGGCGGGAGCCCGGGGAGCTGTTTTTT.

V usage is TRBV14 and J usage is TRBJ2-7; possible D gene TRBD1, 6 bases. Germline V lookup: CDR1 SGHDN, CDR2 FVKESK. This CDR3 has 12 amino acids. V lost 4 bases and J lost 3, with 7 bases in between. The CDR3 DNA reads as TGTGCCAGCAGCCTCAGGGGCTACGAGCAGTACTTC. Protein: CASSLRGYEQYF.

The V and J genes are TRBV19 and TRBJ1-1, with D uncertain. The V end was cut by 1 base, the J end by 1 base, with 4 bases between. This CDR3 contains 13 residues. Germline CDR1 reads LNHDA; CDR2 reads SQIVND (reference sequence). The CDR3 loop reads CASSIAPNTEAFF. The CDR3 bases are TGTGCCAGTAGTATAGCACCGAACACTGAAGCTTTCTTT.

This clone was counted once. The V call is TRBV27, the J call TRBJ1-5; 11 bases fit TRBD1. Losses at the gene ends were 8 bases for V and 5 bases for J; bases not matched to a gene: 5. This CDR3 is 14 amino acids long. Germline CDR1 is MNHEY and CDR2 is SMNVEV (reference sequence). CDR3 protein: CASCGTGGYQPQHF. As DNA, the CDR3 is TGTGCCAGCTGCGGGACAGGGGGATATCAGCCCCAGCATTTT.

This chain joins TRBV2 and TRBJ1-5; TRBD1 is a possible D gene (5 bases). This CDR3 has 14 amino acids. The V end was cut by 2 bases, the J end by 6 bases, with 11 bases between. CDR1 is SNHLY, CDR2 FYNNEI, per germline. CDR3 nucleotide sequence: TGTGCCAGCAGTGAATTCGGGGGTGGTCAGCCCCAGCATTTT. Residues: CASSEFGGGQPQHF. The full variable domain, in which reference TRBV2 and TRBJ1-5 provide the parts outside the CDR3, is EPEVTQTPSHQVTQMGQEVILRCVPISNHLYFYWYRQILGQKVEFLVSFYNNEISEKSEIFDDQFSVERPDGSNFTLKIRSTKLEDSAMYFCASSEFGGGQPQHFGDGTRLSIL.

The rearrangement uses TRBV5-4 and TRBJ2-7, with 8 bases that match TRBD1. CDR1 and CDR2 (germline): SGHNT, YYREEE (reference sequence). The CDR3 extends over 14 amino acids. V lost 4 bases and J lost 6; bases outside the gene matches: 9. This CDR3 reads CASSHQQGVGEQYF. The DNA for the CDR3 is TGTGCCAGCAGCCACCAACAGGGGGTGGGCGAGCAGTACTTC.

V and J are TRBV5-1 and TRBJ2-7; D assignment may be TRBD1 or TRBD2 (5 bases each). The germline V and J ends were trimmed by 0 bases and 6 bases, with 13 bases remaining between them. Germline CDR1 and CDR2: SGHRS and YFSETQ. The CDR3 extends over 14 amino acids. CDR3 DNA: TGCGCCAGCAGCTTGGAGGGGAGTAGGGTCGAGCAGTACTTC. Its translation is CASSLEGSRVEQYF.

The gene calls are TRBV28 and TRBJ2-3; 14 bases fit TRBD2. Germline V gene sequence: CDR1 MDHEN, CDR2 SYDVKM. CDR3 length equals 17 residues. The junction had 5 bases not matched to a gene; V was cut back by 2 bases and J by 4 bases. The CDR3, as DNA: TGTGCCAGCAGTTTAATGGGACTAGCGGGAGAAGCAGATACGCAGTATTTT. Protein: CASSLMGLAGEADTQYF.

This clone was seen only once. This rearrangement joins TRBV4-2 to TRBJ1-1; tentatively, D is TRBD1 (5 bases). Germline V gene lookup returns CDR1 LGHNA and CDR2 YNFKEQ. The CDR3 length is 13 residues. V was cut by 4 bases and J by 4 bases, with 10 bases left in between. The CDR3 loop reads CASSLTGGTEAFF. As DNA, the CDR3 is TGTGCCAGCAGCCTCACAGGAGGCACTGAAGCTTTCTTT.

This chain links TRBV12-5 with TRBJ1-1; D unclear. V was trimmed by 1 base and J by 1 base, leaving 4 bases between them. The CDR3 is made up of 13 amino acids. From germline, CDR1 is LGHNT and CDR2 FRNRAP. CDR3 sequence reads: CASGLEPNTEAFF. The CDR3, as DNA: TGTGCTAGTGGTTTGGAGCCGAACACTGAAGCTTTCTTT.

The rearrangement links TRBV2 to TRBJ2-7; D may be TRBD2 (5 bases). V lost 8 bases and J lost 1, with 12 bases in between. Germline CDR1 and CDR2: SNHLY and FYNNEI. The CDR3 sequence is 13 residues long. This CDR3 is CASLREPSYEQYF. CDR3 coding DNA: TGTGCCAGCCTCCGGGAACCTTCCTACGAGCAGTACTTC.

The rearrangement uses TRBV5-4 and TRBJ2-3; D not certain. The V gene's germline CDR1 is SGHNT and CDR2 YYREEE (reference sequence). The CDR3 runs to 13 residues. Between the trimmed V and J ends, which lost 0 bases and 6 bases, there was a span of 8 bases. The CDR3 reads CASSLAGTDTQYF. The CDR3 DNA reads TGTGCCAGCAGCTTGGCTGGAACCGATACGCAGTATTTT. Complete variable domain (other parts from reference TRBV5-4 and TRBJ2-3): ETGVTQSPTHLIKTRGQQVTLRCSSQSGHNTVSWYQQALGQGPQFIFQYYREEENGRGNFPPRFSGLQFPNYSSELNVNALELDDSALYLCASSLAGTDTQYFGPGTRLTVL.

The chain uses TRBV2 and TRBJ2-1; 12 bases fit TRBD2. CDR3 size: 15 residues. Germline V gene sequence: CDR1 SNHLY, CDR2 FYNNEI. Unmatched junction bases numbered 3, after V lost 2 bases and J lost 7 bases. CDR3 sequence: CASSESSGRVNEQFF. The CDR3 DNA is TGTGCCAGCAGTGAATCTAGCGGGAGGGTTAATGAGCAGTTCTTC. Filled out from reference TRBV2 and TRBJ2-1, the complete variable domain reads EPEVTQTPSHQVTQMGQEVILRCVPISNHLYFYWYRQILGQKVEFLVSFYNNEISEKSEIFDDQFSVERPDGSNFTLKIRSTKLEDSAMYFCASSESSGRVNEQFFGPGTRLTVL.

This sequence joins TRBV4-1 and TRBJ2-7; 8 bases map to TRBD1. The CDR3 is 14 amino acids. V trimming: 2 bases; J trimming: 6 bases; junction bases outside the gene matches: 6. Germline loops: CDR1 MGHRA, CDR2 YSYEKL. The CDR3 sequence: CASSQPRTGPEQYF. CDR3 coding DNA: TGCGCCAGCAGCCAACCACGGACAGGGCCCGAGCAGTACTTC.